Shown below are 13 T cell receptor beta chains from a single sample sequenced in a study of early T cells in non-severe SARS-CoV-2 infection. TCRdb independently ran MiXCR on the 5' RACE reads; one entry per CDR3 protein. Here the sample spans roughly 75,000 distinct CDR3 sequences, approximately 11% being singletons. What was sequenced was whole blood. The receptor source for this set is an adult who was a healthcare worker with PCR-confirmed SARS-CoV-2 infection or an uninfected control (not recorded which).

Many counts were recorded for this clonotype. This chain joins TRBV29-1 and TRBJ2-5, with D uncertain. The CDR3 extends over 10 amino acids. Germline values: CDR1 SQVTM, CDR2 ANQGSEA. Trimming shortened V by 4 bases and J by 5 bases, and 5 bases separated the two germline ends. DNA for the CDR3: TGCAGCGTTGGCCGGGAGACCCAGTACTTC. This codes for CSVGRETQYF.

Comment on this clonotype: This sequence may be a read error, since a much larger clone differs from it by one base. The chain carries TRBV20-1 and TRBJ1-5; 7 nucleotides match TRBD1. J lost 6 bases, V lost 6 bases, and 8 bases had no gene match. This CDR3 comprises 13 residues. Germline lookup yields CDR1 DFQATT and CDR2 SNEGSKA (reference sequence). CDR3 sequence: CSAVGQAVQPQHF. In DNA form, the CDR3 reads TGCAGTGCAGTAGGACAGGCGGTTCAGCCCCAGCATTTT.

This clonotype was counted only a few times. The V gene is TRBV11-2, the J gene TRBJ2-3, with no clear D. The germline V gene encodes CDR1 SGHAT and CDR2 FQNNGV. CDR3 length: 15 residues. V was cut by 0 bases and J by 0 bases, with 7 bases left in between. CDR3 DNA: TGTGCCAGCAGCTTAGAGCCGAGAAGCACAGATACGCAGTATTTT. Translating it yields CASSLEPRSTDTQYF.

This clonotype has only a few counts. The rearrangement uses TRBV5-1 and TRBJ2-5; D unresolved. V was shortened by 1 base and J by 4 bases, with 2 bases between the two germline ends. The CDR3 is 11 residues long. The germline V gene has CDR1 SGHRS and CDR2 YFSETQ. The CDR3 nucleotides are TGCGCCAGCAGCTTGTCAGAGACCCAGTACTTC. Encoded protein: CASSLSETQYF. The full variable domain, rest sourced from reference TRBV5-1 and TRBJ2-5, is KAGVTQTPRYLIKTRGQQVTLSCSPISGHRSVSWYQQTPGQGLQFLFEYFSETQRNKGNFPGRFSGRQFSNSRSEMNVSTLELGDSALYLCASSLSETQYFGPGTRLLVL.

This clonotype was counted at least ten times. The J gene is TRBJ2-2, the V gene TRBV12-3 or TRBV12-4; D ambiguous. The CDR3 sequence is 14 residues long. Trimming shortened V by 1 base and J by 2 bases, and 5 bases separated the two germline ends. The CDR3 region has the DNA TGTGCCAGCAGTTTAGGGCCTAACACCGGGGAGCTGTTTTTT. Translated, it gives CASSLGPNTGELFF.

In this sample, this clonotype turned up a few times. The chain joins TRBV20-1 to TRBJ2-1, with 10 bases aligning to TRBD2. Germline trimming cut 7 bases from V and 1 base from J; bases unmatched to any gene: 10. Germline V gene data show CDR1 as DFQATT and CDR2 as SNEGSKA (reference sequence). The CDR3 totals 16 residues. CDR3 in amino acids: CSVRAVAGGSYNEQFF. DNA of the CDR3: TGCAGTGTTAGGGCGGTAGCGGGGGGATCCTACAATGAGCAGTTCTTC.

Remarks on this clonotype: Possible read error: a much larger clone is one base away. The chain joins TRBV12-3 or TRBV12-4 to TRBJ2-5; possibly TRBD2 for D (5 bases). The CDR3 runs to 16 residues. The CDR3 bases are TGTGTCAGCAGTTTTTATGGCGTCGGAGGAGAAGAGACCCAGTACTTC. Its translation is CVSSFYGVGGEETQYF.

This clonotype was recorded many times. The gene calls are TRBV9 and TRBJ2-3; D is possibly TRBD1 or TRBD2 (7 bases each). Germline CDR1 is SGDLS and CDR2 is YYNGEE. Trimming removed 1 base from V and 5 bases from J, with 11 bases in between. This CDR3 is built from 14 residues. The CDR3 nucleotides are TGTGCCAGCAGCGTACAGGGGGGGCGAGATACGCAGTATTTT. Its protein product is CASSVQGGRDTQYF.

The V gene is TRBV12-3 or TRBV12-4, the J gene TRBJ2-6, with D unclear. This CDR3 region has 13 residues. V was shortened by 8 bases and J by 0 bases, with 5 bases between the two germline ends. CDR3 DNA: TGTGCCAGCGCAGGCTCTGGGGCCAACGTCCTGACTTTC. Translating gives CASAGSGANVLTF.

In this sample, this clonotype turned up many times. The V and J genes are TRBV29-1 and TRBJ2-3; 10 bases align to TRBD2. V dropped 6 bases and J dropped 4; count of bases not matched to a gene: 7. The germline V gene has CDR1 SQVTM and CDR2 ANQGSEA. This CDR3 is built from 14 residues. The DNA for the CDR3 is TGCAGCGTAGCTAGCGGGGGAAAATCAGATACGCAGTATTTT. Translated, it gives CSVASGGKSDTQYF.

This clonotype was recorded a few times. The chain couples TRBV6-5 to TRBJ2-2; the match to TRBD1 covers 9 bases. Germline trimming cut 5 bases from V and 1 base from J; bases unmatched to any gene: 5. This CDR3 comprises 16 residues. Germline V gene data show CDR1 as MNHEY and CDR2 as SVGAGI. The CDR3, as DNA: TGTGCCAGCAGTAGGGGGGACAGGGTGAACACCGGGGAGCTGTTTTTT. Its translation is CASSRGDRVNTGELFF.

The J gene is TRBJ1-1, the V gene TRBV12-3 or TRBV12-4; D perhaps matches TRBD1 (6 bases). CDR3 size: 13 residues. V was clipped by 5 bases and J by 3 bases, with 10 bases between them. The CDR3 loop reads CASSPGHYTEAFF. The DNA for the CDR3 is TGTGCCAGCAGTCCGGGACACTACACTGAAGCTTTCTTT.

The rearrangement joins TRBV5-5 to TRBJ1-1; D not resolved. With 3 bases removed from V and 1 base from J, the gap between germline ends came to 7 bases. The CDR3 is 13 residues long. Germline CDR1 is SGHKS and CDR2 is YYEKEE (reference sequence). CDR3: CASSSAGNTEAFF. Here the CDR3 DNA reads TGTGCCAGCAGCTCAGCAGGGAACACTGAAGCTTTCTTT.